The 20 T cell receptor beta chains given below trace back to one sample, sequenced in a study of T cells after yellow fever vaccination. TCRdb called the 5' RACE reads again in MiXCR, with one record for every CDR3 protein. The repertoire consists of 620,000 or so distinct CDR3 sequences, with about 12% occurring once and the leading ten covering 15%. The specimen was PBMCs, collected on the day of the yellow fever booster vaccination. The receptors come from a man aged 25-40 years who received the YFV17D yellow fever vaccine.

This chain uses TRBV12-3 or TRBV12-4 with TRBJ2-3; no firm D call. The CDR3 totals 13 residues. The V gene lost 4 bases and the J gene lost 2 bases, with 7 bases spanning the gap. The DNA of the CDR3 is TGTGCCAGCAGTTGGGCTTTCACAGATACGCAGTATTTT. Amino acids: CASSWAFTDTQYF.

This clonotype was counted ten times or more. This chain links TRBV7-2 with TRBJ2-3; tentatively, D is TRBD1 (5 bases). Looked up from germline, CDR1 is SGHTA and CDR2 is FQGNSA. The V end was cut by 5 bases, the J end by 2 bases, with 8 bases between. The CDR3 contains 13 residues. The CDR3 coding sequence is TGTGCCAGCAGCAGGGGCTTCACAGATACGCAGTATTTT. This sequence encodes CASSRGFTDTQYF.

This clonotype was counted a few times. V usage is TRBV12-3 or TRBV12-4 and J usage is TRBJ2-1; D unclear. Trimming left V 6 bases short and J 0 bases short, with 6 bases between. CDR3 length equals 13 residues. The CDR3 DNA reads as TGTGCCAGCAGCATCCGCTCCTACAATGAGCAGTTCTTC. Its protein is CASSIRSYNEQFF.

This clonotype was seen more than once but under ten times. This chain joins TRBV28 and TRBJ1-5; weak D call: TRBD1 (5 bases). Trimming removed 5 bases from V and 6 bases from J, with 17 bases in between. This CDR3 spans 15 amino acids. From germline, CDR1 is MDHEN and CDR2 SYDVKM. CDR3 amino acids: CASSPPGTNGQPQHF. The CDR3 DNA follows: TGTGCCAGCAGTCCTCCCGGGACCAACGGTCAGCCCCAGCATTTT.

V usage is TRBV19 and J usage is TRBJ2-2; D ambiguous. The V and J ends lost 6 bases and 1 base respectively, with 12 bases between them. The CDR3 consists of 15 residues. CDR1 is LNHDA and CDR2 is SQIVND in the germline V gene (reference sequence). CDR3 region: CASRGNPLNTGELFF. The CDR3, as DNA: TGTGCCAGTAGGGGTAATCCCTTGAACACCGGGGAGCTGTTTTTT.

This clonotype showed up just a few times. The chain joins TRBV29-1 to TRBJ2-7; 12 positions match TRBD2. V was pared by 4 bases and J by 1 base, with 8 bases of the junction left unmatched. CDR3 length equals 16 residues. CDR1 SQVTM and CDR2 ANQGSEA come from the germline V gene. CDR3 protein: CSVAGGLAGLSYEQYF. CDR3 nucleotides: TGCAGCGTTGCTGGGGGACTAGCGGGCCTGTCCTACGAGCAGTACTTC.

This rearrangement joins TRBV27 to TRBJ2-3, with D perhaps matching TRBD2 (6 bases). The CDR3 loop spans 15 amino acids. The V gene lost 2 bases and the J gene lost 4 bases, with 13 bases spanning the gap. Germline assignment: CDR1 MNHEY and CDR2 SMNVEV (reference sequence). The DNA for the CDR3 is TGTGCCAGCAGTTTACTCGCGGGGTTTTCAGATACGCAGTATTTT. This translates into CASSLLAGFSDTQYF.

V is TRBV12-3 or TRBV12-4 and J is TRBJ2-7, with D possibly matching TRBD2 (6 bases). Between the trimmed V and J ends, which lost 6 bases and 6 bases, there was a span of 18 bases. This CDR3 spans 14 amino acids. The CDR3 region has the DNA TGTGCCAGCAGCCCCCGGGAGAGGAGGGGCGAGCAGTACTTC. The encoded protein is CASSPRERRGEQYF.

This clonotype was observed once. The V gene is TRBV10-3, the J gene TRBJ2-5, with a possible D match to TRBD1 (6 bases). Trimming shortened V by 6 bases and J by 5 bases, and 13 bases separated the two germline ends. The length of the CDR3 is 13 residues. Germline-derived CDR1 and CDR2 are ENHRY and SYGVKD. The CDR3 loop is CAIRQGIAETQYF. The CDR3 region has the DNA TGTGCCATCAGGCAGGGGATTGCGGAGACCCAGTACTTC.

This rearrangement joins TRBV4-2 to TRBJ2-3; 10 bases match TRBD2. Germline V gene lookup returns CDR1 LGHNA and CDR2 YNFKEQ. The J segment lost 6 bases and the V segment lost 0 bases, leaving 12 bases of the junction unmatched. The CDR3 runs 18 residues. CDR3 amino acids: CASSQDALAGDKGDTQYF. The CDR3 DNA reads TGTGCCAGCAGCCAAGATGCTCTAGCGGGAGATAAAGGGGATACGCAGTATTTT.

This chain uses TRBV20-1 with TRBJ2-6; 7 bases agree with TRBD1. Germline loops: CDR1 DFQATT, CDR2 SNEGSKA (reference sequence). The junction had 7 bases not matched to a gene; V was cut back by 3 bases and J by 2 bases. The length of the CDR3 is 16 residues. CDR3 protein: CSASGTVVAGANVLTF. Written as DNA, the CDR3 is TGCAGTGCTAGTGGGACAGTGGTTGCTGGGGCCAACGTCCTGACTTTC.

As DNA, the CDR3 is TGTGCCAGCAGCTCTCCGGGACACATTACCGGGGAGCTGTTTTTT. Translated, it gives CASSSPGHITGELFF. The chain joins TRBV7-9 to TRBJ2-2; perhaps TRBD1 as D (6 bases). Germline V lookup: CDR1 SEHNR, CDR2 FQNEAQ (reference sequence). There are 15 residues in the CDR3. V lost 4 bases, J lost 5 bases, and 14 bases lay in between.

This clonotype was seen only a few times. The chain recombines TRBV12-3 or TRBV12-4 with TRBJ2-6; D tentatively fits TRBD1 or TRBD2 (6 bases each). The CDR3 contains 16 residues. Trimming stripped 3 bases from V and 0 bases from J, with 9 bases between. In DNA, the CDR3 is TGTGCCAGCAGTTTTGAGGGGGGCTCTGGGGCCAACGTCCTGACTTTC. Encoded protein: CASSFEGGSGANVLTF.

This clonotype showed up many times. The chain uses TRBV2 and TRBJ2-2, with D unresolved. The V end lost 6 bases, the J end lost 1 base, and 12 bases lay between the germline ends. Per germline, CDR1 SNHLY and CDR2 FYNNEI. The CDR3 runs to 15 residues. The CDR3 spells CASRRLWGNTGELFF. CDR3 DNA: TGTGCCAGCAGGAGGTTATGGGGGAACACCGGGGAGCTGTTTTTT. Full variable domain (missing parts from reference TRBV2 and TRBJ2-2): EPEVTQTPSHQVTQMGQEVILRCVPISNHLYFYWYRQILGQKVEFLVSFYNNEISEKSEIFDDQFSVERPDGSNFTLKIRSTKLEDSAMYFCASRRLWGNTGELFFGEGSRLTVL.

The rearrangement links TRBV5-6 to TRBJ2-7, with D unclear. The V end lost 5 bases, the J end lost 0 bases, and 18 bases lay between the germline ends. In germline, CDR1 is SGHDT, CDR2 YYEEEE. This CDR3 spans 16 amino acids. The CDR3, as DNA: TGTGCCAGCAGTTTCATAGACCCGAAGGGCTCCTACGAGCAGTACTTC. As protein: CASSFIDPKGSYEQYF. Complete variable domain (other parts from reference TRBV5-6 and TRBJ2-7): DAGVTQSPTHLIKTRGQQVTLRCSPKSGHDTVSWYQQALGQGPQFIFQYYEEEERQRGNFPDRFSGHQFPNYSSELNVNALLLGDSALYLCASSFIDPKGSYEQYFGPGTRLTVT.

CDR3 region: CASSIASTGELFF. CDR3 DNA: TGTGCCAGCTCTATAGCTAGCACCGGGGAGCTGTTTTTT. V is TRBV6-2 or TRBV6-3 and J is TRBJ2-2; D is ambiguous. The germline V and J ends were trimmed by 8 bases and 4 bases, with 11 bases remaining between them. Germline lookup yields CDR1 MNHEY and CDR2 SVGEGT. This CDR3 has 13 amino acids.

This clonotype was observed a handful of times. This chain uses TRBV6-2 or TRBV6-3 with TRBJ2-7; the D gene could be TRBD1 or TRBD2 (6 bases each). The CDR3 has 17 residues. V dropped 0 bases and J dropped 2 bases, with 17 bases sitting between them. Germline V gene sequence: CDR1 MNHEY, CDR2 SVGEGT. The CDR3 DNA follows: TGTGCCAGCAGTTACTCGATTTCGGGGGCGCATACCTACGAGCAGTACTTC. It specifies CASSYSISGAHTYEQYF.

The chain carries TRBV28 and TRBJ1-1, with 10 bases identical to TRBD1. Looked up from germline, CDR1 is MDHEN and CDR2 is SYDVKM. The CDR3 totals 15 residues. With 6 bases clipped from V and 5 bases from J, the junction kept 9 bases outside the gene matches. CDR3 amino acids: CASSPSGQGVTEAFF. The CDR3, as DNA: TGTGCCAGCAGCCCAAGTGGACAGGGGGTTACTGAAGCTTTCTTT.

This clonotype was seen a few times. The chain combines TRBV5-1 with TRBJ2-5; TRBD2 matches 8 bases. This CDR3 is built from 14 residues. V gave up 4 bases and J gave up 6 bases; unmatched junction bases: 8. Germline V gene sequence: CDR1 SGHRS, CDR2 YFSETQ. The CDR3 protein is CASSMGPGGQTQYF. In DNA form, the CDR3 reads TGCGCCAGCAGCATGGGACCGGGAGGGCAGACCCAGTACTTC.

The genes are TRBV5-4 and TRBJ2-7; D is uncertain. CDR1 is SGHNT and CDR2 is YYREEE in the germline V gene (reference sequence). CDR3 length: 14 residues. The germline V and J ends were trimmed by 0 bases and 7 bases, with 14 bases remaining between them. The CDR3 spells CASSLEVQAREQYF. The CDR3 nucleotides are TGTGCCAGCAGCTTGGAGGTCCAGGCGCGAGAGCAGTACTTC.